This T cell receptor (beta chain) was found in a study of blood T cell repertoires in COVID-19 (dated by TCRdb to about 2020). At the level of the whole study: Collaborator samples came from the United States, Italy and Spain and covered acute and convalescent phases of COVID-19. The repertoires were released in a freely available public database intended as a resource for research on the immune response to SARS-CoV-2. The sample metadata nearly always contained a de-identified subject ID, COVID-19 status, age in years and sex. Subjects who had been exposed to COVID-19, were actively infected with it, or had recovered from it provided the deeply sampled blood TCRbeta repertoires that made up the dataset. The samples were drawn from two sources: the first 160 participants of the ongoing ImmuneRACE study, and 1,200 or so subjects contributed by 6 global collaborators. The prospective study material was composed of cDNA or gDNA derived from T cells, B-cell-depleted T cells, or PBMCs. Where available, HLA class I and class II types were taken from metadata supplied by the sample provider and were not determined by assay-based typing.

Comment on this clone: The target of this receptor is not known. Base quality data are lacking; no much larger clone is found one base away.

At one collaborating source in Seattle, patients were enrolled during active infection and were followed longitudinally through the course of disease. Collaborating institutions collected whole blood in K2EDTA tubes following their own protocols. For TCRbeta analysis, collaborator samples were shipped as frozen whole blood, as isolated PBMCs, or as DNA extracted from either sample type. V drops 3 bases and J drops 7 bases, leaving 21 bases in between. The germline V gene encodes CDR1 WSHSY and CDR2 SAAADI. The CDR3 holds 16 amino acids from the cysteine to the phenylalanine. CDR3 DNA is the only sequence kept; it has 48 bases, read in frame from the first base. The full study reports these points: How much clinical and demographic metadata was included differed by source and by participant, and the metadata was provided uncurated.

TCRbeta CDR3 regions were amplified from genomic DNA using the immunoSEQ Assay, a bias-controlled multiplex PCR. On the authors' methods: The number of nucleated cells in each sample was estimated from the amplification of reference gene primers within the assay. To quantify the absolute abundance of each unique TCRbeta CDR3 rearrangement, sequence reads were collapsed and filtered. Productive Simpson clonality was computed per sample as the square root of Simpson's diversity index over productive rearrangements. In TCRdb, the immuneACCESS table is reduced to in-frame sequences with V and J assigned. These tables do not hold every clone; where another copy was compared, an unresolved V gene accounts for under half, and the others remain unexplained. That table is the source of V, J and clone size, and D and trimming were worked out from the DNA. The sample table contains about 170,000 clones; only one count was recorded for 84% of them. Of the sample, 2.5% to 3% falls within the top ten clones.

The receptor comes from a woman of 80 years or more with COVID-19, enrolled during active disease. The source material was peripheral blood. This receptor chain uses TRBV10-2 and TRBJ1-2; the D gene is perhaps TRBD1, on 6 matching bases. This receptor carries the CDR3 CASSEGRGQVGIGYTF. The bases read TGCGCCAGCAGTGAAGGACGGGGACAAGTCGGCATTGGCTACACCTTC.